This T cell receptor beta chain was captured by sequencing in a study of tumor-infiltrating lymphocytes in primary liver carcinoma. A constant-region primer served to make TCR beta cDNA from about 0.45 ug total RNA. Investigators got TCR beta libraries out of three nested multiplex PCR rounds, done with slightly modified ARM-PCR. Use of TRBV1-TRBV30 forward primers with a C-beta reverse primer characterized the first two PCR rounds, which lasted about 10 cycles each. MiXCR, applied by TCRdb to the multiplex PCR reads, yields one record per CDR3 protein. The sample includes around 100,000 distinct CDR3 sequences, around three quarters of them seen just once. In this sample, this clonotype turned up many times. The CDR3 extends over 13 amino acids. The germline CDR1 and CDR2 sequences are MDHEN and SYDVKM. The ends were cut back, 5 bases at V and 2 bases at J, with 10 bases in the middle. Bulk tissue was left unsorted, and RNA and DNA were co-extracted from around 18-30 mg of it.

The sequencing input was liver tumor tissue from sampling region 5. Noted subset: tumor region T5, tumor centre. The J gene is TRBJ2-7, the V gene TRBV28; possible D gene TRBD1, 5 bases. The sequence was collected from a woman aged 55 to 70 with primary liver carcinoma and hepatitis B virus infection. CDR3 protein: CASSMTATYEQYF. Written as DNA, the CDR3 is TGTGCCAGCAGTATGACAGCTACCTACGAGCAGTACTTC.